A selection of T cell receptor beta chains follows, all from one sample in a study of blood T cells in healthy people across ages. TCRdb passed the 5' RACE reads through MiXCR, listing each CDR3 protein once. This sample has about 1.4 million distinct CDR3 sequences, with 55% to 75% found just once. The source material was blood. All receptors come from a man aged 18-30 years in good health. Both conserved end residues are part of each CDR3. The order of the fields is V gene, J gene, clone size, D gene, CDR3 protein, CDR3 DNA. The D gene is left open where the match is weak. Some rows mark clone size as missing; the rest say once, few, many or name a class of expanded clone.

v_gene: TRBV6-1; j_gene: TRBJ2-6; abundance: NA; d_gene: NA; CDR3aa: CASSELVSGANVLTF; CDR3nt: TGTGCCAGCAGTGAGTTGGTCTCTGGGGCCAACGTCCTGACTTTC
v_gene: TRBV6-1; j_gene: TRBJ1-1; abundance: NA; d_gene: NA; CDR3aa: CASSHGQAPEAFF; CDR3nt: TGTGCCAGCAGTCACGGGCAGGCCCCCGAAGCTTTCTTT
v_gene: TRBV12-3/TRBV12-4; j_gene: TRBJ1-2; abundance: few; d_gene: NA; CDR3aa: CASSPRGQNYGYTF; CDR3nt: TGTGCCAGCAGTCCCCGGGGTCAGAACTATGGCTACACCTTC
v_gene: TRBV3-1; j_gene: TRBJ2-7; abundance: NA; d_gene: NA; CDR3aa: CASSQDNRVYEQYF; CDR3nt: TGTGCCAGCAGCCAAGATAACAGGGTCTACGAGCAGTACTTC
v_gene: TRBV25-1; j_gene: TRBJ1-2; abundance: NA; d_gene: NA; CDR3aa: CASSDFRALYGYTF; CDR3nt: TGTGCCAGCAGCGATTTCAGGGCACTCTATGGCTACACCTTC
v_gene: TRBV20-1; j_gene: TRBJ2-1; abundance: NA; d_gene: NA; CDR3aa: CSARDRVLTYNEQFF; CDR3nt: TGCAGTGCTAGAGATCGGGTCTTAACCTACAATGAGCAGTTCTTC
v_gene: TRBV3-1; j_gene: TRBJ2-3; abundance: NA; d_gene: NA; CDR3aa: CASSLPWNTDTQYF; CDR3nt: TGTGCCAGCAGCCTGCCATGGAACACAGATACGCAGTATTTT
v_gene: TRBV5-1; j_gene: TRBJ1-5; abundance: NA; d_gene: TRBD1; CDR3aa: CASSLQGTGQPQHF; CDR3nt: TGCGCCAGCAGCTTGCAGGGGACAGGGCAGCCCCAGCATTTT
v_gene: TRBV5-1; j_gene: TRBJ1-6; abundance: once; d_gene: NA; CDR3aa: CASSLDGRPLHF; CDR3nt: TGCGCCAGCAGCTTGGACGGGCGGCCCCTCCACTTT
v_gene: TRBV6-2/TRBV6-3; j_gene: TRBJ2-5; abundance: few; d_gene: NA; CDR3aa: CASSYDSQETQYF; CDR3nt: TGTGCCAGCAGTTACGACAGCCAAGAGACCCAGTACTTC
v_gene: TRBV11-2; j_gene: TRBJ2-1; abundance: NA; d_gene: NA; CDR3aa: CASSFDQWPGEQFF; CDR3nt: TGTGCCAGCAGCTTTGACCAATGGCCAGGTGAGCAGTTCTTC
v_gene: TRBV27; j_gene: TRBJ1-2; abundance: NA; d_gene: NA; CDR3aa: CASTSAVGGDGYTF; CDR3nt: TGTGCCAGCACGAGTGCTGTAGGGGGGGATGGCTACACCTTC
v_gene: TRBV11-2; j_gene: TRBJ2-1; abundance: NA; d_gene: NA; CDR3aa: CASSFSGALNNEQFF; CDR3nt: TGTGCCAGCAGCTTTTCAGGGGCGCTTAACAATGAGCAGTTCTTC
v_gene: TRBV24-1; j_gene: TRBJ2-1; abundance: NA; d_gene: NA; CDR3aa: CATSDEDSYNEQFF; CDR3nt: TGTGCCACCAGTGATGAGGACTCCTACAATGAGCAGTTCTTC
v_gene: TRBV29-1; j_gene: TRBJ2-1; abundance: NA; d_gene: TRBD2; CDR3aa: CSVEGSGGLYNEQFF; CDR3nt: TGCAGCGTTGAAGGTAGCGGGGGCCTATACAATGAGCAGTTCTTC
v_gene: TRBV29-1; j_gene: TRBJ2-1; abundance: few; d_gene: NA; CDR3aa: CSGGAEQFF; CDR3nt: TGCAGCGGAGGTGCTGAGCAGTTCTTC
v_gene: TRBV4-1; j_gene: TRBJ2-1; abundance: once; d_gene: TRBD2; CDR3aa: CASSQEGSGTSGRRNEQFF; CDR3nt: TGCGCCAGCAGCCAAGAAGGAAGTGGAACTAGCGGGAGGAGGAATGAGCAGTTCTTC
v_gene: TRBV28; j_gene: TRBJ2-7; abundance: NA; d_gene: TRBD2; CDR3aa: CASSLYLAGGPYEQYF; CDR3nt: TGTGCCAGCAGTTTATATCTAGCGGGGGGCCCCTACGAGCAGTACTTC
v_gene: TRBV20-1; j_gene: TRBJ1-5; abundance: NA; d_gene: NA; CDR3aa: CSAIQSRREPQHF; CDR3nt: TGCAGTGCTATACAAAGCCGGCGGGAGCCCCAGCATTTT
v_gene: TRBV29-1; j_gene: TRBJ2-5; abundance: NA; d_gene: TRBD1; CDR3aa: CSVGPGGGETQYF; CDR3nt: TGCAGCGTTGGGCCAGGGGGTGGAGAGACCCAGTACTTC
v_gene: TRBV7-6; j_gene: TRBJ2-5; abundance: few; d_gene: NA; CDR3aa: CASSLLHKETQYF; CDR3nt: TGTGCCAGCAGCCTCCTCCACAAAGAGACCCAGTACTTC
v_gene: TRBV20-1; j_gene: TRBJ2-3; abundance: NA; d_gene: NA; CDR3aa: CSAAVAGRADTQYF; CDR3nt: TGCAGTGCTGCCGTGGCAGGGCGCGCAGATACGCAGTATTTT
v_gene: TRBV24-1; j_gene: TRBJ2-3; abundance: NA; d_gene: NA; CDR3aa: CATSDLSQRPCEDTQYF; CDR3nt: TGTGCCACCAGTGATTTATCTCAGAGGCCCTGTGAAGATACGCAGTATTTT